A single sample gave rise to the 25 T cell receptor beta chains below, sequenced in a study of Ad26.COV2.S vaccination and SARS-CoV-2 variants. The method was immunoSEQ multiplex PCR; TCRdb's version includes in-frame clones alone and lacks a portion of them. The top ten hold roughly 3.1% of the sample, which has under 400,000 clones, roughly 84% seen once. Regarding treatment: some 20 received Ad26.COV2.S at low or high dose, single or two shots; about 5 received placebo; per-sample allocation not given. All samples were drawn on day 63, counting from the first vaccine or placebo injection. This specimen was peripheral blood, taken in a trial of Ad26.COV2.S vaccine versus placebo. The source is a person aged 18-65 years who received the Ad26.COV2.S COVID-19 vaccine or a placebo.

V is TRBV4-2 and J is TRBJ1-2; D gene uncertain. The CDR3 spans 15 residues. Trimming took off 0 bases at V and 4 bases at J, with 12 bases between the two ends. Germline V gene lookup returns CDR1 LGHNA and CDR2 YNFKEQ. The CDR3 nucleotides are TGTGCCAGCAGCCAAGAACCGTCCCAACTCTATGGCTACACCTTC. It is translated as CASSQEPSQLYGYTF.

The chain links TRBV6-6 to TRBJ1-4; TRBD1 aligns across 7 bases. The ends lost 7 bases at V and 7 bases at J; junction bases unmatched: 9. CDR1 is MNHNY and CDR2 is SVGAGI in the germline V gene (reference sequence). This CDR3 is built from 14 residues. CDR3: CASMTDREPEKLFF. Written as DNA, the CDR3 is TGTGCCAGCATGACCGACAGGGAGCCTGAAAAACTGTTTTTT.

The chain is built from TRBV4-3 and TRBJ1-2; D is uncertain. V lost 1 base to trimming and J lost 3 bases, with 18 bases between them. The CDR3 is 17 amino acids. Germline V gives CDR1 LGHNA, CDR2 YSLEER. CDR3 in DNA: TGCGCCAGCAGCCAAGTTTATCCGGCCATTACCGACTATGGCTACACCTTC. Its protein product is CASSQVYPAITDYGYTF.

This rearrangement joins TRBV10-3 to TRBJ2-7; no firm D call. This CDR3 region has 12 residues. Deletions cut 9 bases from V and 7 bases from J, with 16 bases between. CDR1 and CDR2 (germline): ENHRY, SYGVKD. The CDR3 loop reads CAIQAPLGEQYF. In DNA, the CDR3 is TGTGCCATTCAGGCACCACTGGGGGAGCAGTACTTC.

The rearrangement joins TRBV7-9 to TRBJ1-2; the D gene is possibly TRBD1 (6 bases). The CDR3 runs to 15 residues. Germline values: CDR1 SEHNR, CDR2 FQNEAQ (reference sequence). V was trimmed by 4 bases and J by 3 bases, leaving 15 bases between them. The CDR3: CASSWPGAGDYGYTF. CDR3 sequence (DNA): TGTGCCAGCAGCTGGCCGGGGGCAGGGGACTATGGCTACACCTTC.

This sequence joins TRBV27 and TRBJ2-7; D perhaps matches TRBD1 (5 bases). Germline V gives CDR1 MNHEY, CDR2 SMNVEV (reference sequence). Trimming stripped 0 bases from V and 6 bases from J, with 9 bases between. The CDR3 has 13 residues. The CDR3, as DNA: TGTGCCAGCAGTTTATCGAGACAGTCCGAGCAGTACTTC. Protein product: CASSLSRQSEQYF.

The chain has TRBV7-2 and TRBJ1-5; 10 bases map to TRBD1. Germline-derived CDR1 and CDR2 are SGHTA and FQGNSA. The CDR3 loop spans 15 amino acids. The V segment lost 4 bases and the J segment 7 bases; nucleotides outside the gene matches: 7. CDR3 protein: CASSSRDRGIQPQHF. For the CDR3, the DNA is TGTGCCAGCAGCTCCCGGGACAGGGGAATCCAGCCCCAGCATTTT.

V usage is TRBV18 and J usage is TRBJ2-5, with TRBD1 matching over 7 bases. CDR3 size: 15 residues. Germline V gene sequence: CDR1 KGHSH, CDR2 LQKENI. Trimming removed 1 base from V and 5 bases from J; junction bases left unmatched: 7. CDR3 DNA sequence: TGTGCCAGCTCACCACGGGCAGGGGGAGATGAGACCCAGTACTTC. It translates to CASSPRAGGDETQYF.

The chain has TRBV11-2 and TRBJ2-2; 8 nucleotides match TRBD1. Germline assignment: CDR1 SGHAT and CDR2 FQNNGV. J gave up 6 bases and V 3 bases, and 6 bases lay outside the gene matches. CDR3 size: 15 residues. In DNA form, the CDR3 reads TGTGCCAGCAGCTTGACAGGGGTGGGATCCGGGGAGCTGTTTTTT. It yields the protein CASSLTGVGSGELFF.

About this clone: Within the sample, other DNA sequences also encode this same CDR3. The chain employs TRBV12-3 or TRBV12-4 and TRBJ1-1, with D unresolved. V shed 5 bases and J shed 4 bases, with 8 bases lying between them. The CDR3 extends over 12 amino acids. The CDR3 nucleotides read TGTGCCAGCAGTCTTCGAGGCACTGAAGCTTTCTTT. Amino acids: CASSLRGTEAFF.

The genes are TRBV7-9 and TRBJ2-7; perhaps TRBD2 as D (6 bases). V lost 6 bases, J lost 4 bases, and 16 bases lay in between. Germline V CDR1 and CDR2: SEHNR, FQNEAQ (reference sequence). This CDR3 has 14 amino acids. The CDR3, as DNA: TGTGCCAGCAGTCGGTCGACTAGAGGATACGAGCAGTACTTC. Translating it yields CASSRSTRGYEQYF.

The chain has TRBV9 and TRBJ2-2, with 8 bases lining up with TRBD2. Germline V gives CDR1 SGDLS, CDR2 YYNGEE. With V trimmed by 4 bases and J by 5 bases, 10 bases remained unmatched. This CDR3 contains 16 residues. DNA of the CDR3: TGTGCCAGCAGCCTCAAGGGGACTAGGAGTACCGGGGAGCTGTTTTTT. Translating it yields CASSLKGTRSTGELFF.

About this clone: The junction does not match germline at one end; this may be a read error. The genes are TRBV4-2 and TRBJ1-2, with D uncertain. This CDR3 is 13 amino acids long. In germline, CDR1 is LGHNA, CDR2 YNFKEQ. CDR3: CASTQSANYGYTF. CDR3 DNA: TGTGCCAGCACCCAATCCGCTAACTATGGCTACACCTTC.

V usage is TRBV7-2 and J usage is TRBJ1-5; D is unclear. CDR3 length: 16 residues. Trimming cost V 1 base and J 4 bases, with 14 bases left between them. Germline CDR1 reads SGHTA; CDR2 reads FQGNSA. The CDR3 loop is CASSLGFALRNQPQHF. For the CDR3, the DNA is TGTGCCAGCAGCTTAGGGTTTGCCCTCAGGAATCAGCCCCAGCATTTT.

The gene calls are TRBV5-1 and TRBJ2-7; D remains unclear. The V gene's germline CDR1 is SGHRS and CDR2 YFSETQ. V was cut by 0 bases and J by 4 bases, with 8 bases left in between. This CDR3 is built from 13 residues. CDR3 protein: CASSLEALYEQYF. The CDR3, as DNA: TGCGCCAGCAGCTTGGAGGCCCTATACGAGCAGTACTTC.

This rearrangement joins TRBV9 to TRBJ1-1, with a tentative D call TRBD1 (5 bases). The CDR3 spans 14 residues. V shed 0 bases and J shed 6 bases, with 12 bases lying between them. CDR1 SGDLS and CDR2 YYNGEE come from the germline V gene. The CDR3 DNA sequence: TGTGCCAGCAGCGTAGTAGGGGATAAAGCTGAAGCTTTCTTT. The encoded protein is CASSVVGDKAEAFF.

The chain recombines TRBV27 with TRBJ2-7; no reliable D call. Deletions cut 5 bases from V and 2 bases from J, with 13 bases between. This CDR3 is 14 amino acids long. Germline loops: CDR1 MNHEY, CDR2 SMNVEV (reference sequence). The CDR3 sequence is CASSPQGGTYEQYF. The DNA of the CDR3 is TGTGCCAGCAGTCCCCAAGGCGGAACCTACGAGCAGTACTTC.

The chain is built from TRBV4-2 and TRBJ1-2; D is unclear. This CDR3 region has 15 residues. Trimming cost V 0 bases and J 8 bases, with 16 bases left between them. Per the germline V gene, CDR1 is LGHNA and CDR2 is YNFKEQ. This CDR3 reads CASSQEVGPEYGYTF. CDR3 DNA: TGTGCCAGCAGCCAAGAGGTGGGCCCTGAGTACGGCTACACCTTC.

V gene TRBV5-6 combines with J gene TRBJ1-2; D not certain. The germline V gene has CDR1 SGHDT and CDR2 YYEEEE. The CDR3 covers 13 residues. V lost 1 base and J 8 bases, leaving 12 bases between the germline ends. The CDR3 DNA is TGTGCCAGCAGCTTGCCTTTTATGGAAGGCTACACCTTC. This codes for CASSLPFMEGYTF. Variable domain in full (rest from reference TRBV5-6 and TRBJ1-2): DAGVTQSPTHLIKTRGQQVTLRCSPKSGHDTVSWYQQALGQGPQFIFQYYEEEERQRGNFPDRFSGHQFPNYSSELNVNALLLGDSALYLCASSLPFMEGYTFGSGTRLTVV.

The CDR3 nucleotides read TGTGCCACCAGATGGGGGGGGGAGAATGAAAAACTGTTTTTT. As protein: CATRWGGENEKLFF. The J gene is TRBJ1-4, the V gene TRBV24-1, with D perhaps TRBD1 (5 bases). Per germline, CDR1 KGHDR and CDR2 SFDVKD. Trimming took off 7 bases at V and 5 bases at J, with 13 bases between the two ends. The CDR3 has 14 amino acids.

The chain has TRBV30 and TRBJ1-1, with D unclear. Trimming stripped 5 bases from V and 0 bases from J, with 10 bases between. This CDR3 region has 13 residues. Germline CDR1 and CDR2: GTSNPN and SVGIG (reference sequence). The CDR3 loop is CAWQTFMNTEAFF. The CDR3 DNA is TGTGCCTGGCAAACCTTTATGAACACTGAAGCTTTCTTT.

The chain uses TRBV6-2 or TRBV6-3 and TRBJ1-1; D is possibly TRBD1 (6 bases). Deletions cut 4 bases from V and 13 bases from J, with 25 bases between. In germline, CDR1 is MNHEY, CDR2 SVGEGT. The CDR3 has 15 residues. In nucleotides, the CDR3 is TGTGCCAGCAGTTCGCCCACTACAGGGCCGCTATGGGGTTTCTTT. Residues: CASSSPTTGPLWGFF.

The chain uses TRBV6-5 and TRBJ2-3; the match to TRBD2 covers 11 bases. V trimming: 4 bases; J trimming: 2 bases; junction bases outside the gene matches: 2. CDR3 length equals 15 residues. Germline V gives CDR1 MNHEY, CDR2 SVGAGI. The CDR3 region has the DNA TGTGCCAGCAGTTTGGGACTAGCGGACACAGATACGCAGTATTTT. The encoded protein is CASSLGLADTDTQYF.

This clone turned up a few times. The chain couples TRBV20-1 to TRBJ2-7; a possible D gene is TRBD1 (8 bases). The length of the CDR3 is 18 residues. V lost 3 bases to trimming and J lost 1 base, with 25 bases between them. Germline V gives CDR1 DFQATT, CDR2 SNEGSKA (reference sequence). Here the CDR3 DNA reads TGCAGTGCTAGTGATGGACAGGGACTACCCCCGGTTTCCTACGAGCAGTACTTC. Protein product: CSASDGQGLPPVSYEQYF.

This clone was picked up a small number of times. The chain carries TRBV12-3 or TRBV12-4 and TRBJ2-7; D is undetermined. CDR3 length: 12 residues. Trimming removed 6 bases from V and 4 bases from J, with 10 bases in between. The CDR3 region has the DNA TGTGCCAGCAGGTTTGGGATGTACGAGCAGTACTTC. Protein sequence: CASRFGMYEQYF.